This TCR beta chain was captured by sequencing in a study of blood T cell repertoires in COVID-19. Study background: The origin of the acute and convalescent COVID-19 samples was the United States, Italy and Spain. The cDNA or gDNA used as material had been derived from T cells, B-cell-depleted T cells, or PBMCs.

In the original workflow: Using reference gene primer amplification, nucleated cell counts were estimated. This table comes from immunoSEQ multiplex PCR, and its TCRdb copy is limited to in-frame clones, with some not included. The DNA gave D and trimming, while V, J and clone size come from that table. The data show 95,000 to 120,000 clones, over 65% seen once. This clone was observed a handful of times. This TCR came from a woman in her thirties or forties with acute or convalescent COVID-19. Material for sequencing was peripheral blood.

The chain's CDR3 is CASRTGNREKLFF. As DNA, the CDR3 is TGTGCCAGCCGTACAGGGAATAGAGAAAAACTGTTTTTT. The chain employs TRBV6-5 and TRBJ1-4, with D perhaps TRBD1 (6 bases). Germline assignment: CDR1 MNHEY and CDR2 SVGAGI. The V and J ends lost 8 bases and 8 bases respectively, with 15 bases between them. The CDR3 runs 13 residues.